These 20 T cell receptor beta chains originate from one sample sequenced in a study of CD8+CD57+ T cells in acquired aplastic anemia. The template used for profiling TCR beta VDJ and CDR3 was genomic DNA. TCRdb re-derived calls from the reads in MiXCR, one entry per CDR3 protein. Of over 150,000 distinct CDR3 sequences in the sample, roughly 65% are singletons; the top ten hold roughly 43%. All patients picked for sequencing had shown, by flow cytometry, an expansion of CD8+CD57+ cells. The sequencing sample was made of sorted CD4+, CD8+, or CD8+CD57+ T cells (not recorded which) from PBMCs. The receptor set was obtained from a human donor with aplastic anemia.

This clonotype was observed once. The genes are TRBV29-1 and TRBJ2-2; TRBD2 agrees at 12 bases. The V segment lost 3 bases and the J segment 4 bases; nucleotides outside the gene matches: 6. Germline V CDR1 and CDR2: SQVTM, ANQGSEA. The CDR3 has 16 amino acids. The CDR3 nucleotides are TGCAGCGTTGATGGAGGGACTAGCGGGCTCACCGGGGAGCTGTTTTTT. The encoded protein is CSVDGGTSGLTGELFF.

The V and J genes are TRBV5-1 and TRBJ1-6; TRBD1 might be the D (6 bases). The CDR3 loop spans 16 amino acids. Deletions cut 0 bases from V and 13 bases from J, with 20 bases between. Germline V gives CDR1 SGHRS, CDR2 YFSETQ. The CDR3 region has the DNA TGCGCCAGCAGCTTGGGATTTGGGGGGCGGAAGGGTCCCCTCCACTTT. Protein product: CASSLGFGGRKGPLHF.

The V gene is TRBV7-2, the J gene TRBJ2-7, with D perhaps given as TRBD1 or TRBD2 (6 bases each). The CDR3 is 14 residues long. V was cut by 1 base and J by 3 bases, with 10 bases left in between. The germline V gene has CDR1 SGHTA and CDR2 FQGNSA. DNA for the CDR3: TGTGCCAGCAGCTTAGTGGGGGGCGGCTACGAGCAGTACTTC. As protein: CASSLVGGGYEQYF.

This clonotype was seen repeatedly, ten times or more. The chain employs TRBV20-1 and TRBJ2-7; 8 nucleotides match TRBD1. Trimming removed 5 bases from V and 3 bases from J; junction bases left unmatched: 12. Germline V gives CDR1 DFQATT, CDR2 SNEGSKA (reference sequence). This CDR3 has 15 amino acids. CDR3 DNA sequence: TGCAGTGCTCGCCTTTTACAGGGGGGTGACTACGAGCAGTACTTC. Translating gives CSARLLQGGDYEQYF.

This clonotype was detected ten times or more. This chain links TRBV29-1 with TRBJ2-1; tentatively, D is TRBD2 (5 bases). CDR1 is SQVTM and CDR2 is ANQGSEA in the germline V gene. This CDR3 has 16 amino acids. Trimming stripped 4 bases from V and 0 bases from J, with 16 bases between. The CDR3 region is CSVVARLGSSYNEQFF. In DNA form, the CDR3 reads TGCAGCGTTGTTGCTAGGTTGGGGAGCTCCTACAATGAGCAGTTCTTC.

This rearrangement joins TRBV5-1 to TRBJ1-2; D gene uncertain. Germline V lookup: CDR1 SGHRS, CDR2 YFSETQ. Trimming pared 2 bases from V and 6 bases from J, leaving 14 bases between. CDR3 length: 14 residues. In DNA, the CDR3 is TGCGCCAGCAGCTTTTTGACGGGTCAAGATGGCTACACCTTC. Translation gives CASSFLTGQDGYTF. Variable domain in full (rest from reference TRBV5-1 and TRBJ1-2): KAGVTQTPRYLIKTRGQQVTLSCSPISGHRSVSWYQQTPGQGLQFLFEYFSETQRNKGNFPGRFSGRQFSNSRSEMNVSTLELGDSALYLCASSFLTGQDGYTFGSGTRLTVV.

CDR3 sequence reads: CASSQSTDEQYF. CDR3 bases: TGTGCCAGCAGCCAGTCCACGGACGAGCAGTACTTC. V usage is TRBV5-8 and J usage is TRBJ2-7, with no clear D. The CDR3 sequence is 12 residues long. Per germline, CDR1 SGHTS and CDR2 YDEGEE. Trimming left V 4 bases short and J 5 bases short, with 10 bases between.

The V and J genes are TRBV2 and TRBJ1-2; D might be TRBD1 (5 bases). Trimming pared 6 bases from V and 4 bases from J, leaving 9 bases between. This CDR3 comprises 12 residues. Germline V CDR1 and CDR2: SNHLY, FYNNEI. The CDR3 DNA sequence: TGTGCCAGCAGGCCCGGGACCTATGGCTACACCTTC. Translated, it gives CASRPGTYGYTF.

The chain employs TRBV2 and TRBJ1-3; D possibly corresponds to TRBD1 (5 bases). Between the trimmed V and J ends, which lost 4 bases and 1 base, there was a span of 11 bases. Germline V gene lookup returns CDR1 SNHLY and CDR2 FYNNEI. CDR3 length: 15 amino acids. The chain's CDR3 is CASSAFRVSGNTIYF. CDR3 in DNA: TGTGCCAGCAGTGCTTTCAGGGTGTCTGGAAACACCATATATTTT. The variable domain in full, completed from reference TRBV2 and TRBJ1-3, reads EPEVTQTPSHQVTQMGQEVILRCVPISNHLYFYWYRQILGQKVEFLVSFYNNEISEKSEIFDDQFSVERPDGSNFTLKIRSTKLEDSAMYFCASSAFRVSGNTIYFGEGSWLTVV.

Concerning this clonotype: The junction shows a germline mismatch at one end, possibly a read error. The CDR3 DNA reads as TGTGCCAGCAGCCTGCAGGGCCATCAGCCCCTGCATTTT. Protein sequence: CASSLQGHQPLHF. V is TRBV7-9 and J is TRBJ1-5; perhaps TRBD1 as D (5 bases). Germline V gene sequence: CDR1 SEHNR, CDR2 FQNEAQ (reference sequence). The CDR3 is 13 residues long.

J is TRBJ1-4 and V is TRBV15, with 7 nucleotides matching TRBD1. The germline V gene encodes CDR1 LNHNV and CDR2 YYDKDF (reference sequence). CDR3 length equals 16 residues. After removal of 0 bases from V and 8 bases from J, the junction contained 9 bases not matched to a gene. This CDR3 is CATSREVQGSGEKLFF. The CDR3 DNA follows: TGTGCCACCAGCAGAGAAGTACAGGGGTCCGGCGAAAAACTGTTTTTT.

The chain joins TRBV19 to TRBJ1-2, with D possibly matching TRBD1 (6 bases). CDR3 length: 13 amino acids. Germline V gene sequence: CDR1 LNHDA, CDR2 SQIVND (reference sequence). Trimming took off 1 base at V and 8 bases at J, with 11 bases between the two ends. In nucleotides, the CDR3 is TGTGCCAGTAGTATAGGACAGGCCGGGGGCTACACCTTC. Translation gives CASSIGQAGGYTF.

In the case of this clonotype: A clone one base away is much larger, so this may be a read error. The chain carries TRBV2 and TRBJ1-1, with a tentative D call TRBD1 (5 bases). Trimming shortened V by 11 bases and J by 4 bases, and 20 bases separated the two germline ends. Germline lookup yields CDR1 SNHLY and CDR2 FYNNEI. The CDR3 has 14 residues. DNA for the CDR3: TGTGCCGGCACTCAGTCCGGGGGTGGCACTGAAGCTTTCTTT. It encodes CAGTQSGGGTEAFF.

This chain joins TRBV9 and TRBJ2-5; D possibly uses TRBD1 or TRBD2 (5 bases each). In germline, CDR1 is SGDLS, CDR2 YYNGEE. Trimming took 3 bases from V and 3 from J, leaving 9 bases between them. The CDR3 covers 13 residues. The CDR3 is CASSAGPKETQYF. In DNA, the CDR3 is TGTGCCAGCAGCGCGGGACCGAAAGAGACCCAGTACTTC.

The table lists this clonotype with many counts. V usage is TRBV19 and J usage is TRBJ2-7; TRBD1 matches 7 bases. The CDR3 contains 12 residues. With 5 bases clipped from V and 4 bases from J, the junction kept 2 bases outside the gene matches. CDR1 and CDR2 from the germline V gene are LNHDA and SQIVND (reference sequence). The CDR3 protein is CASSATGYEQYF. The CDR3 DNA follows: TGTGCCAGTAGTGCGACAGGGTACGAGCAGTACTTC.

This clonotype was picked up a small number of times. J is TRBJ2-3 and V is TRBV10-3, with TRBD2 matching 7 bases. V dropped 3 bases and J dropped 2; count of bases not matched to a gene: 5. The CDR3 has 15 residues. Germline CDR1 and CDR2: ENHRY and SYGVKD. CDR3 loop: CAISEGREPTDTQYF. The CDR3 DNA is TGTGCCATCAGTGAAGGGCGGGAGCCCACAGATACGCAGTATTTT.

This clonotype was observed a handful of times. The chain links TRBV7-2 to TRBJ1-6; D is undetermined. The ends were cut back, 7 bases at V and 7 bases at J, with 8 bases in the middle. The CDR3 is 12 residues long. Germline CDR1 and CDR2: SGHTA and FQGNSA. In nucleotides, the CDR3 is TGTGCCAGCACCCTCCCGAATTCACCCCTCCACTTT. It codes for CASTLPNSPLHF. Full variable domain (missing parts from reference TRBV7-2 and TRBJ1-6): GAGVSQSPSNKVTEKGKDVELRCDPISGHTALYWYRQSLGQGLEFLIYFQGNSAPDKSGLPSDRFSAERTGGSVSTLTIQRTQQEDSAVYLCASTLPNSPLHFGNGTRLTVT.

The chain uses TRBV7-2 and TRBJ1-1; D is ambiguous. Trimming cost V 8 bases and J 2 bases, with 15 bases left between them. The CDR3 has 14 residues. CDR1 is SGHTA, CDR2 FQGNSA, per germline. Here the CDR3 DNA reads TGTGCCAGCTCACCACCGGGCCCTAACACTGAAGCTTTCTTT. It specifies CASSPPGPNTEAFF.

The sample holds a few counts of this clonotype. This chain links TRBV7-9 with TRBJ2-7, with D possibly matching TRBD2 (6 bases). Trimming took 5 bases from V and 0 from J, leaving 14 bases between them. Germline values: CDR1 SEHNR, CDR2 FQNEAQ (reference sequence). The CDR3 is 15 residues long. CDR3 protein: CASSADGDSSYEQYF. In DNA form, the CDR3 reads TGTGCCAGCAGCGCCGATGGGGACTCCTCCTACGAGCAGTACTTC.

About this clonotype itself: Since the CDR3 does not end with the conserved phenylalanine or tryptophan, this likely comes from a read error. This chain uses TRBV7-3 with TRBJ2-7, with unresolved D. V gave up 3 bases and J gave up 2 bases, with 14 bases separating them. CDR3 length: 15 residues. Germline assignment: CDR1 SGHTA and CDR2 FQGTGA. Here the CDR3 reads CASSFAWRLPYEQYC. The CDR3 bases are TGTGCCAGCAGCTTCGCTTGGCGCCTACCCTACGAGCAGTACTGC.